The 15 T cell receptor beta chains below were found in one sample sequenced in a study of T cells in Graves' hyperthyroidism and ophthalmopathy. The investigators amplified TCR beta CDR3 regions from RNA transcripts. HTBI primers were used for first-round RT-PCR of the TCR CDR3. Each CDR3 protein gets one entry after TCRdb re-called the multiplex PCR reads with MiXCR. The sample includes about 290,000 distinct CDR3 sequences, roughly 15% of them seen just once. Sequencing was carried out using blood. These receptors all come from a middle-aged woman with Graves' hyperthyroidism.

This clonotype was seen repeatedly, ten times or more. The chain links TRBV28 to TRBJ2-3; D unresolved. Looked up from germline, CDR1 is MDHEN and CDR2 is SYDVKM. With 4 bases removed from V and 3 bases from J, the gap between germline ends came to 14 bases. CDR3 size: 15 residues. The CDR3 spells CASSSFNEVTDTQYF. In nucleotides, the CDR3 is TGTGCCAGCAGTTCATTCAACGAAGTGACAGATACGCAGTATTTT. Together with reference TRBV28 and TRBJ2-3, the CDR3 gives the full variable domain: DVKVTQSSRYLVKRTGEKVFLECVQDMDHENMFWYRQDPGLGLRLIYFSYDVKMKEKGDIPEGYSVSREKKERFSLILESASTNQTSMYLCASSSFNEVTDTQYFGPGTRLTVL.

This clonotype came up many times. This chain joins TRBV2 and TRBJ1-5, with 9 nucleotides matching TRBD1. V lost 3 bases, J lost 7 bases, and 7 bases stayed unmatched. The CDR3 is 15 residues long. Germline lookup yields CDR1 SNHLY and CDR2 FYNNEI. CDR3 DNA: TGTGCCAGCAGTGACCCCGACAGGGGGGAACAGCCCCAGCATTTT. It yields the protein CASSDPDRGEQPQHF. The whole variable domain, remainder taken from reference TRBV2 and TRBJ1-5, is EPEVTQTPSHQVTQMGQEVILRCVPISNHLYFYWYRQILGQKVEFLVSFYNNEISEKSEIFDDQFSVERPDGSNFTLKIRSTKLEDSAMYFCASSDPDRGEQPQHFGDGTRLSIL.

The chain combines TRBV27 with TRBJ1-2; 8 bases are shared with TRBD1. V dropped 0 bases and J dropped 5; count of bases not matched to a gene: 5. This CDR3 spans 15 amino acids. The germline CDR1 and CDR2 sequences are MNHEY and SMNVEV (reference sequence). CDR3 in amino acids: CASSLSGQDLYGYTF. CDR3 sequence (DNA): TGTGCCAGCAGTTTATCGGGACAGGACCTTTATGGCTACACCTTC.

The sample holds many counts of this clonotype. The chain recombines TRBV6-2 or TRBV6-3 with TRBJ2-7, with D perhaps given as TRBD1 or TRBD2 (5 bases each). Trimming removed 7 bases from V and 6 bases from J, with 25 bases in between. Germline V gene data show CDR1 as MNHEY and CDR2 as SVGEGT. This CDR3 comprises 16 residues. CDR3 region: CASIRGPTKGVGEQYF. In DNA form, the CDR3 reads TGTGCCAGCATTAGGGGACCAACGAAAGGGGTTGGCGAGCAGTACTTC.

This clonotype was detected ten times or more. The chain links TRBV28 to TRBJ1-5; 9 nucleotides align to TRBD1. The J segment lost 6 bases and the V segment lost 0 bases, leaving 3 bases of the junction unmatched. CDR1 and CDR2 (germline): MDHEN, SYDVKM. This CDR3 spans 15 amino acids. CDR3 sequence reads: CASSLWDRGLQPQHF. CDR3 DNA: TGTGCCAGCAGTTTATGGGACAGGGGTCTTCAGCCCCAGCATTTT.

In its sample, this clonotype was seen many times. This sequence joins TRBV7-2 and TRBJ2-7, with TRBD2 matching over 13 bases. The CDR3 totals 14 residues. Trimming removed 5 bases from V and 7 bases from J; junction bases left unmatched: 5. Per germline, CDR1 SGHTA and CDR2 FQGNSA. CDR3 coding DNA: TGTGCCAGCAGCCGGACTAGCGGGAGTCTGGAGCAGTACTTC. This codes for CASSRTSGSLEQYF.

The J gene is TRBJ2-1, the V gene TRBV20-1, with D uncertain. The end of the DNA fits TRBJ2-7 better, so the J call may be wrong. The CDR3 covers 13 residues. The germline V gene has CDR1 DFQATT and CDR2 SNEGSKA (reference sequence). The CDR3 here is CSAASSSYNEQYF. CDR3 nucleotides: TGCAGTGCCGCCTCGAGCTCCTACAATGAGCAGTACTTC.

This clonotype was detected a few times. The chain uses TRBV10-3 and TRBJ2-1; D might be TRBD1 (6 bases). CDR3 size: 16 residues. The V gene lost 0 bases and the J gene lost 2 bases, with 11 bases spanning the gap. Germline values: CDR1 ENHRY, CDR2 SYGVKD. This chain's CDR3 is CAISESLGGTYNEQFF. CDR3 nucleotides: TGTGCCATCAGTGAGTCTCTAGGGGGAACCTACAATGAGCAGTTCTTC.

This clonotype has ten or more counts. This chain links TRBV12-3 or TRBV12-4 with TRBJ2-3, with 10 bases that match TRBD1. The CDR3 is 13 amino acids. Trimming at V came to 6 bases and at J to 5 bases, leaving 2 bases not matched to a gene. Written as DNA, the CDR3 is TGTGCCAGCAGGGACAGGGGGGAAGATACGCAGTATTTT. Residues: CASRDRGEDTQYF.

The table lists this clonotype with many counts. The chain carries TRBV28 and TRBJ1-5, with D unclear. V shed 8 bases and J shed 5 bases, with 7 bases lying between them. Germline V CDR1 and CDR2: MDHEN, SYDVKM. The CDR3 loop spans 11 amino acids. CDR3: CASGWDQPQHF. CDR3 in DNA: TGTGCCAGCGGATGGGATCAGCCCCAGCATTTT. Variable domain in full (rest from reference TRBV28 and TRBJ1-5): DVKVTQSSRYLVKRTGEKVFLECVQDMDHENMFWYRQDPGLGLRLIYFSYDVKMKEKGDIPEGYSVSREKKERFSLILESASTNQTSMYLCASGWDQPQHFGDGTRLSIL.

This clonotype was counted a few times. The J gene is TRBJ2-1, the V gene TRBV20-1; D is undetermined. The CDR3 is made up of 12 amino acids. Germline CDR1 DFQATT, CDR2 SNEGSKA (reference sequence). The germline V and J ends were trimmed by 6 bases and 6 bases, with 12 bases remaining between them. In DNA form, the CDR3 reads TGCAGTGCCCCCTGGGTAAGCAATGAGCAGTTCTTC. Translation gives CSAPWVSNEQFF.

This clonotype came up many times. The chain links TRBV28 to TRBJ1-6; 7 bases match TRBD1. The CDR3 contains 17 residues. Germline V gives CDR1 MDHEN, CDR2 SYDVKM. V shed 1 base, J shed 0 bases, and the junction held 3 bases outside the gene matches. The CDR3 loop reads CASSLSDRSSYNSPLHF. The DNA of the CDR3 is TGTGCCAGCAGTTTATCGGACAGGAGCTCCTATAATTCACCCCTCCACTTT.

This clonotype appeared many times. CDR3 sequence reads: CSASSPGTGTRSYEQYF. For the CDR3, the DNA is TGCAGTGCTTCCAGTCCCGGGACAGGGACAAGGTCCTACGAGCAGTACTTC. This chain joins TRBV20-1 and TRBJ2-7; 9 nucleotides agree with TRBD1. The germline CDR1 and CDR2 sequences are DFQATT and SNEGSKA (reference sequence). V was clipped by 5 bases and J by 1 base; unmatched bases: 15. CDR3 length equals 17 residues.

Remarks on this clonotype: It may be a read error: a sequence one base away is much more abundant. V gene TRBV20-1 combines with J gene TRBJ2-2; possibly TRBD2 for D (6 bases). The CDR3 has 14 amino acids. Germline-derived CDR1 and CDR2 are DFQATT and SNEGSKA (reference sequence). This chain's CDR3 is CSAVRAENTGGLFF. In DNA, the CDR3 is TGCAGTGCTGTCCGAGCGGAGAACACCGGGGGGCTGTTTTTT.

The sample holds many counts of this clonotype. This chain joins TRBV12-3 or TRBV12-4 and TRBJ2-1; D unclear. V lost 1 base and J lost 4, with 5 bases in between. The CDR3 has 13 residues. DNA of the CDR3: TGTGCCAGCAGTTTAGAGGTATACAATGAGCAGTTCTTC. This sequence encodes CASSLEVYNEQFF.